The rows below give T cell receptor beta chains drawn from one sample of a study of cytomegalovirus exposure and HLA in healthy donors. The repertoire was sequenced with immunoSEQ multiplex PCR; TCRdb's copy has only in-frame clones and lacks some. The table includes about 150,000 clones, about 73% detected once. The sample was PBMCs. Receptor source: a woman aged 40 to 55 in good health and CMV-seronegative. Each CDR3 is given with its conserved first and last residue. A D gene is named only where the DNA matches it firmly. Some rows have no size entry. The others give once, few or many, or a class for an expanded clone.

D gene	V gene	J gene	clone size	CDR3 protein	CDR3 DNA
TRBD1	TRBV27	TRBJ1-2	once	CASKEYRGKVYGYTF	TGTGCCAGCAAAGAATACAGGGGGAAAGTCTATGGCTACACCTTC
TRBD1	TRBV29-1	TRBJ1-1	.	CSVGQKGARTEAFF	TGCAGCGTTGGACAAAAGGGGGCGCGGACTGAAGCTTTCTTT
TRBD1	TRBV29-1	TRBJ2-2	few	CSVLSDRATGELFF	TGCAGCGTTCTAAGCGACAGGGCCACCGGGGAGCTGTTTTTT
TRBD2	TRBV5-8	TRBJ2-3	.	CASSLSSGYRTDTQYF	TGTGCCAGCAGCTTGTCTAGCGGGTACCGCACAGATACGCAGTATTTT
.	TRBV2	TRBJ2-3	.	CASSDKRGTDTQYF	TGTGCCAGCAGTGATAAGCGGGGCACAGATACGCAGTATTTT
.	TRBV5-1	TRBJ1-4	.	CASSGADNEKLFF	TGCGCCAGCAGTGGTGCAGATAATGAAAAACTGTTTTTT
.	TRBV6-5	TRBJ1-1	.	CATLSQGNTEAFF	TGTGCCACCCTCAGCCAGGGGAACACTGAAGCTTTCTTT
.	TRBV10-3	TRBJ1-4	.	CAISPRGEKLFF	TGTGCCATCAGCCCTCGGGGTGAAAAACTGTTTTTT
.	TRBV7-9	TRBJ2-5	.	CASSLGSRSETQYF	TGTGCCAGCAGCTTAGGGTCCAGGTCAGAAACCCAGTACTTC
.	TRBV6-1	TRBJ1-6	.	CASRGSGNSPLHF	TGTGCCAGCAGGGGCAGTGGTAATTCACCCCTCCACTTT
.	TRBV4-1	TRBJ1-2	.	CASSQELRGMPYYGYTF	TGCGCCAGCAGCCAAGAGTTGAGGGGGATGCCCTATTATGGCTACACCTTC
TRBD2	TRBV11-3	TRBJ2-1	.	CASSLSGGPRNEQFF	TGTGCCAGCAGCTTGAGCGGGGGGCCGAGGAATGAGCAGTTCTTC
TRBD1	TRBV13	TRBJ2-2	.	CASSLDPGQSGELFF	TGTGCCAGCAGCTTAGATCCGGGACAGAGCGGGGAGCTGTTTTTT
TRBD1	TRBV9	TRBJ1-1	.	CASSGRTGGSTEAFF	TGTGCCAGCAGCGGACGGACAGGGGGATCTACTGAAGCTTTCTTT
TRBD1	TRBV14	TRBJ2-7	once	CASSQDDIQGAYEQYF	TGTGCCAGCAGCCAAGATGATATCCAGGGGGCTTACGAGCAGTACTTC
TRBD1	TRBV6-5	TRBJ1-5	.	CASRDRGRNQPQHF	TGTGCCAGCAGGGACAGGGGGAGGAATCAGCCCCAGCATTTT
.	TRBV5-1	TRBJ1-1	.	CASQLTRAPGNTEAFF	TGCGCCAGCCAACTTACTAGGGCCCCCGGGAACACTGAAGCTTTCTTT
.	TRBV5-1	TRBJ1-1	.	CASSFRGIREAFF	TGCGCCAGCAGCTTTCGGGGGATTCGCGAAGCTTTCTTT
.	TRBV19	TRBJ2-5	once	CASSMGNQETQYF	TGTGCCAGTAGTATGGGCAACCAAGAGACCCAGTACTTC
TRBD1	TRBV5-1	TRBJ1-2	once	CASSAQGQGNGYTF	TGCGCCAGCAGCGCCCAGGGACAGGGGAATGGCTACACCTTC
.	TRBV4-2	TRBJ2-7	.	CASSQGVRTRRTEQYF	TGTGCCAGCAGCCAAGGGGTTAGGACACGGAGAACCGAGCAGTACTTC
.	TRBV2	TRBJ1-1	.	CASNRGTEAFF	TGTGCCAGCAACCGCGGGACTGAAGCTTTCTTT
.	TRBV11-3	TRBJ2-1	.	CASSKGTSPSYNEQFF	TGTGCCAGCAGCAAAGGGACTTCCCCCTCCTACAATGAGCAGTTCTTC
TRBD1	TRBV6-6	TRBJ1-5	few	CASSTGTVNQPQHF	TGTGCCAGCAGTACTGGGACAGTGAATCAGCCCCAGCATTTT
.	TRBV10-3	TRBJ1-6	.	CAISPGLNNSPLHF	TGTGCCATCAGTCCCGGACTGAATAATTCACCCCTCCACTTT
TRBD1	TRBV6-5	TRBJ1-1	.	CASSRTGGLAEAFF	TGTGCCAGCAGCCGAACAGGGGGCCTAGCTGAAGCTTTCTTT
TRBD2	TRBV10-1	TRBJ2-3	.	CASSGTTSGYTDTQYF	TGCGCCAGCAGTGGGACAACTAGCGGATACACAGATACGCAGTATTTT
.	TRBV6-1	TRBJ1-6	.	CASSDAQHNSPLHF	TGTGCCAGCAGTGATGCACAGCATAATTCACCCCTCCACTTT
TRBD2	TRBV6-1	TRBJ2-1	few	CASSEEAGGRSYNEQFF	TGTGCCAGCAGTGAAGAAGCGGGGGGACGCTCCTACAATGAGCAGTTCTTC
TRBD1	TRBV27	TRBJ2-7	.	CASSHGQGIYEQYF	TGTGCCAGCAGTCACGGACAGGGTATCTACGAGCAGTACTTC